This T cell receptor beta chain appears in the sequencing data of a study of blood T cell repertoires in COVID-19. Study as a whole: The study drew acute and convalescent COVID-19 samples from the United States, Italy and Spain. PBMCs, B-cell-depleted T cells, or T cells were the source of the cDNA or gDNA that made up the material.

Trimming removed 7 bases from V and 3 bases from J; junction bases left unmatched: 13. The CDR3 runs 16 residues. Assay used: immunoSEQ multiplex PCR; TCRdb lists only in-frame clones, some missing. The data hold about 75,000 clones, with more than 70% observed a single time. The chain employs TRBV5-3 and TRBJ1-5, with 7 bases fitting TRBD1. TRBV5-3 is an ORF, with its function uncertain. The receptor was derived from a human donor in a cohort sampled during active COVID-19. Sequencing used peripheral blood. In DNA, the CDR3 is TGTGCCAGAGGGGAAACCGGGACAGTTTTCAATCAGCCCCAGCATTTT. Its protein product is CARGETGTVFNQPQHF.